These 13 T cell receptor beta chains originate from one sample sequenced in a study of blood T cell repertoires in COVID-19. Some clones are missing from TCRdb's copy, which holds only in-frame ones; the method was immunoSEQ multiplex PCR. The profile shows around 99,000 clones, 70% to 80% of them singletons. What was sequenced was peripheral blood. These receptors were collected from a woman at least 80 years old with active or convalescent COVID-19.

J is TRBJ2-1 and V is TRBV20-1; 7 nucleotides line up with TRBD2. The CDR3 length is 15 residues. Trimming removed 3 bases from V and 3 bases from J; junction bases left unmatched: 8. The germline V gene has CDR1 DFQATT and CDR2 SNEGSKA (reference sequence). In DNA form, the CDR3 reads TGCAGTGCTAGTCCCCAAGCGGGAAACTACAATGAGCAGTTCTTC. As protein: CSASPQAGNYNEQFF.

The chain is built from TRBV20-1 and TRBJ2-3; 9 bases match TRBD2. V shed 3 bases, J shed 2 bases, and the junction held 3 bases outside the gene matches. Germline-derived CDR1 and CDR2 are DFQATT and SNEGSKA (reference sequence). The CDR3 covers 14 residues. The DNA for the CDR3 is TGCAGTGCTAGTTCGGGACTAGCCACAGATACGCAGTATTTT. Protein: CSASSGLATDTQYF.

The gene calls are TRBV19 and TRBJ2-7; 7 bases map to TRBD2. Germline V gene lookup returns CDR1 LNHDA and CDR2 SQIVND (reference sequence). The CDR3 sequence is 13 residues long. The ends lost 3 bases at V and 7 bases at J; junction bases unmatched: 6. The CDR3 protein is CASSIREGREQYF. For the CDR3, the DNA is TGTGCCAGTAGTATCAGGGAGGGGCGTGAGCAGTACTTC. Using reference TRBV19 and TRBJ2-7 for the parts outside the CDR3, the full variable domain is DGGITQSPKYLFRKEGQNVTLSCEQNLNHDAMYWYRQDPGQGLRLIYYSQIVNDFQKGDIAEGYSVSREKKESFPLTVTSAQKNPTAFYLCASSIREGREQYFGPGTRLTVT.

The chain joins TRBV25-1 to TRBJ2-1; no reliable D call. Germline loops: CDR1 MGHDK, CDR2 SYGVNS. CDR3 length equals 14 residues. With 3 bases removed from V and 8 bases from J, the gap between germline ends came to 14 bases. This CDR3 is CASSDLGYDDEQFF. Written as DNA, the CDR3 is TGTGCCAGCAGTGACCTGGGCTACGACGATGAGCAGTTCTTC.

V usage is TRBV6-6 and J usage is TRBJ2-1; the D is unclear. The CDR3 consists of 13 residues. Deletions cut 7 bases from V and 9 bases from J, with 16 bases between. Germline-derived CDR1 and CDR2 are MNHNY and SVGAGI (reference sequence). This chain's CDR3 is CASTYGMMSEQFF. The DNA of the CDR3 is TGTGCCAGCACCTACGGTATGATGAGTGAGCAGTTCTTC.

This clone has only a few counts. Written as DNA, the CDR3 is TGTGCCAGCAGCTGGTTGACTAGCGGGAGACTTTTGGAGACCCAGTACTTC. Its translation: CASSWLTSGRLLETQYF. The V call is TRBV5-6, the J call TRBJ2-5; 12 bases agree with TRBD2. This CDR3 has 17 residues. Trimming removed 3 bases from V and 5 bases from J; junction bases left unmatched: 11. Germline-derived CDR1 and CDR2 are SGHDT and YYEEEE.

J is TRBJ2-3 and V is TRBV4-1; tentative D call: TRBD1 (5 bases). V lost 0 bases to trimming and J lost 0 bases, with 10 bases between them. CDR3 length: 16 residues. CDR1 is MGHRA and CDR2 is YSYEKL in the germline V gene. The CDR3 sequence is CASSQDRASSTDTQYF. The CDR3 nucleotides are TGCGCCAGCAGCCAAGACAGGGCCTCAAGCACAGATACGCAGTATTTT.

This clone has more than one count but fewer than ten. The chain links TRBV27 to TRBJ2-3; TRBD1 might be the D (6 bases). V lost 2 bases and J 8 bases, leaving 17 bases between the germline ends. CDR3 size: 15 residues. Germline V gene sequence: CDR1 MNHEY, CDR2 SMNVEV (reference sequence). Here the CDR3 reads CASSLDQGKIVTQYF. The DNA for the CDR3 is TGTGCCAGCAGTTTAGACCAGGGGAAAATTGTTACGCAGTATTTT.

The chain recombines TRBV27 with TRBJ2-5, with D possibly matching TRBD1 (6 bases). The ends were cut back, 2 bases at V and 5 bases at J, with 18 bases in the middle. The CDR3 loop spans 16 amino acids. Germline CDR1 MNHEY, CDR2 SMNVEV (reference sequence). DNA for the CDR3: TGTGCCAGCAGTTTAATCTCGGCACAGGGTGGGGAGACCCAGTACTTC. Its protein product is CASSLISAQGGETQYF.

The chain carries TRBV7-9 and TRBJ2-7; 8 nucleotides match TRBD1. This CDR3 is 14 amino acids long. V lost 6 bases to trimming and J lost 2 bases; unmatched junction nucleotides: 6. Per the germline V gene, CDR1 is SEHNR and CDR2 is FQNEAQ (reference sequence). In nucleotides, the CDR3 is TGTGCCAGCAGTTCCCAGGGGGCCACCTACGAGCAGTACTTC. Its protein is CASSSQGATYEQYF.

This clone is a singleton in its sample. CDR3 DNA sequence: TGTGCCAGCACCACCCGGGAGGGTGGGACCCAGTACTTC. It translates to CASTTREGGTQYF. The chain is built from TRBV7-3 and TRBJ2-5, with TRBD2 identical over 8 bases. Germline V lookup: CDR1 SGHTA, CDR2 FQGTGA. After removal of 7 bases from V and 7 bases from J, the junction contained 8 bases not matched to a gene. This CDR3 comprises 13 residues.

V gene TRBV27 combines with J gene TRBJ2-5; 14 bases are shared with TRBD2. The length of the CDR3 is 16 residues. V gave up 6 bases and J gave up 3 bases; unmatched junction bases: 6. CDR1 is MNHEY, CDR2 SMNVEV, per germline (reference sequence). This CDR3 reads CASSRLTSGREETQYF. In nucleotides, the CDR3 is TGTGCCAGCAGCAGATTGACTAGCGGGAGGGAAGAGACCCAGTACTTC.

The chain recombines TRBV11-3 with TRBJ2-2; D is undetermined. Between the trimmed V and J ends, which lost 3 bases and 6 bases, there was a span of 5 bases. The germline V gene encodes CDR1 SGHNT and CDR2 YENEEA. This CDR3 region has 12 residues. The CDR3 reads CASSFSSGELFF. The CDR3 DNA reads TGTGCCAGCAGCTTCTCTTCCGGGGAGCTGTTTTTT.